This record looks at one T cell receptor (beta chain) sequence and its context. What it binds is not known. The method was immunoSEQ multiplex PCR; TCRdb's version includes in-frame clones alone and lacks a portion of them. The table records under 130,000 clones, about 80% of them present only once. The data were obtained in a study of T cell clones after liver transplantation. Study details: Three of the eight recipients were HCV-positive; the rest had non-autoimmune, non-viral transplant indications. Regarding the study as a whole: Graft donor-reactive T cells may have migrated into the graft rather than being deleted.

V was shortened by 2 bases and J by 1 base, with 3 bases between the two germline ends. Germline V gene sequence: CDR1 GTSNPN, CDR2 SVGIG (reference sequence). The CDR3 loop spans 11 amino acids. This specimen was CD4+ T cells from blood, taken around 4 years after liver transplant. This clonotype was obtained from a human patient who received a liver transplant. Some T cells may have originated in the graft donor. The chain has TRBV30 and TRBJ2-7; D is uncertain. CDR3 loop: CAWSRSYEQYF. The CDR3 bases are TGTGCCTGGAGTCGGTCCTACGAGCAGTACTTC.